The 14 T cell receptor beta chains presented below share a single source sample, sequenced in a study of cytomegalovirus exposure and HLA in healthy donors. PCR employed 60 Vbeta and 13 Jbeta primers. Repertoires were generated with immunoSEQ multiplex PCR, while TCRdb's copy carries only in-frame clones and drops some. Among more than 85,000 clones listed, approximately 86% were seen once. Sequencing was done on a sample of PBMCs. Receptors originate from a man between 18 and 35 years old in good health and CMV-seronegative.

The chain couples TRBV7-3 to TRBJ1-2; a possible D gene is TRBD1 (5 bases). CDR1 SGHTA and CDR2 FQGTGA come from the germline V gene. The V and J ends lost 5 bases and 7 bases respectively, with 20 bases between them. The CDR3 totals 15 residues. CDR3 nucleotide sequence: TGTGCCAGCAGCCCCTCGGTCGAGAGGAGGGGTGGCTACACCTTC. The encoded protein is CASSPSVERRGGYTF. Drawing the rest from reference TRBV7-3 and TRBJ1-2, the complete variable domain is GAGVSQTPSNKVTEKGKYVELRCDPISGHTALYWYRQSLGQGPEFLIYFQGTGAADDSGLPNDRFFAVRPEGSVSTLKIQRTERGDSAVYLCASSPSVERRGGYTFGSGTRLTVV.

The genes are TRBV28 and TRBJ2-1; the match to TRBD2 covers 11 bases. Trimming at V came to 4 bases and at J to 0 bases, leaving 17 bases not matched to a gene. Germline V gene sequence: CDR1 MDHEN, CDR2 SYDVKM. The CDR3 consists of 21 residues. This CDR3 reads CASSSEDVVLAGESSYNEQFF. For the CDR3, the DNA is TGTGCCAGCAGTTCAGAGGACGTTGTACTAGCGGGAGAAAGCTCCTACAATGAGCAGTTCTTC. The variable domain in full, with the rest retrieved from reference TRBV28 and TRBJ2-1, is DVKVTQSSRYLVKRTGEKVFLECVQDMDHENMFWYRQDPGLGLRLIYFSYDVKMKEKGDIPEGYSVSREKKERFSLILESASTNQTSMYLCASSSEDVVLAGESSYNEQFFGPGTRLTVL.

The chain joins TRBV9 to TRBJ1-2; 7 nucleotides align to TRBD1. The CDR3 is made up of 15 amino acids. Germline V gives CDR1 SGDLS, CDR2 YYNGEE. J was trimmed by 7 bases and V by 2 bases; bases with no gene match: 11. Here the CDR3 DNA reads TGTGCCAGCAGCGTTTCGGACAGGTCTGGAGCTGGCTACACCTTC. Its protein product is CASSVSDRSGAGYTF. The full variable domain, in which reference TRBV9 and TRBJ1-2 provide the parts outside the CDR3, is DSGVTQTPKHLITATGQRVTLRCSPRSGDLSVYWYQQSLDQGLQFLIQYYNGEERAKGNILERFSAQQFPDLHSELNLSSLELGDSALYFCASSVSDRSGAGYTFGSGTRLTVV.

The chain combines TRBV7-3 with TRBJ2-3, with 9 bases lining up with TRBD1. Germline-derived CDR1 and CDR2 are SGHTA and FQGTGA. J was trimmed by 4 bases and V by 5 bases; bases with no gene match: 4. CDR3 length: 14 amino acids. CDR3 protein: CASSDTGGADTQYF. Written as DNA, the CDR3 is TGTGCCAGCAGCGATACAGGGGGCGCAGATACGCAGTATTTT.

This clone was seen a few times. The chain combines TRBV7-2 with TRBJ1-1, with TRBD1 matching over 9 bases. Germline values: CDR1 SGHTA, CDR2 FQGNSA. The CDR3 spans 18 residues. V gave up 5 bases and J gave up 6 bases; unmatched junction bases: 19. For the CDR3, the DNA is TGTGCCAGCAGCCTCGGGACAGGGTTTATTGGACCCTCACCTGAAGCTTTCTTT. This encodes CASSLGTGFIGPSPEAFF.

This clone was counted between two and nine times. The chain carries TRBV29-1 and TRBJ2-4, with 8 bases aligning to TRBD2. V lost 5 bases and J lost 9; bases outside the gene matches: 15. Germline CDR1 is SQVTM and CDR2 is ANQGSEA. This CDR3 region has 15 residues. CDR3 loop: CSVYAGLDRGGIQYF. For the CDR3, the DNA is TGCAGCGTTTATGCGGGACTAGATAGGGGGGGCATTCAGTACTTC.

This chain joins TRBV11-2 and TRBJ2-1, with 8 bases identical to TRBD2. V dropped 4 bases and J dropped 4; count of bases not matched to a gene: 12. There are 17 residues in the CDR3. Germline CDR1 is SGHAT and CDR2 is FQNNGV. The CDR3 protein is CASSSWGAGARYNEQFF. In DNA form, the CDR3 reads TGTGCCAGCAGCTCCTGGGGAGCGGGAGCGAGGTACAATGAGCAGTTCTTC.

In its sample, this clone was seen a few times. The J gene is TRBJ2-7, the V gene TRBV27; 9 bases map to TRBD1. V shed 4 bases, J shed 3 bases, and the junction held 4 bases outside the gene matches. This CDR3 contains 14 residues. Germline V gene sequence: CDR1 MNHEY, CDR2 SMNVEV (reference sequence). CDR3 residues: CASSSGQGFYEQYF. The CDR3 DNA reads as TGTGCCAGCAGTTCGGGACAGGGCTTCTACGAGCAGTACTTC.

V usage is TRBV12-5 and J usage is TRBJ2-5, with 14 bases lining up with TRBD2. The length of the CDR3 is 17 residues. The V gene end was trimmed by 5 bases and the J gene end by 2 bases; junction bases not matched to a gene: 7. CDR1 and CDR2 (germline): LGHNT, FRNRAP. The CDR3 spells CASGTSGTSGRQETQYF. The CDR3 coding sequence is TGTGCTAGTGGTACTTCCGGGACTAGCGGGAGACAAGAGACCCAGTACTTC.

The CDR3 sequence: CASSNEGHGSEQYF. The CDR3, as DNA: TGTGCCAGCAGCAACGAGGGACATGGGTCCGAGCAGTACTTC. J is TRBJ2-5 and V is TRBV6-5, with D possibly TRBD1 on 6 matching bases. Gene TRBJ2-7 matches the end of the DNA better, so the J call may be wrong. Germline V lookup: CDR1 MNHEY, CDR2 SVGAGI. This CDR3 region has 14 residues.

The rearrangement links TRBV11-2 to TRBJ1-2, with D unclear. This CDR3 is built from 15 residues. CDR1 and CDR2 from the germline V gene are SGHAT and FQNNGV. V was clipped by 5 bases and J by 2 bases, with 15 bases between them. CDR3 in DNA: TGTGCCAGCAGCCCTCCGGGTCTTCCGAACTATGGCTACACCTTC. Its translation is CASSPPGLPNYGYTF.

The chain uses TRBV28 and TRBJ1-2; D might be TRBD1 (5 bases). The germline V gene encodes CDR1 MDHEN and CDR2 SYDVKM. V lost 3 bases, J lost 7 bases, and 21 bases lay in between. This CDR3 contains 16 residues. The CDR3 loop is CASSFPGGGPISGYTF. For the CDR3, the DNA is TGTGCCAGCAGTTTCCCCGGGGGGGGTCCTATAAGTGGCTACACCTTC.

The chain uses TRBV4-3 and TRBJ2-2; possible D gene TRBD2, 5 bases. The V gene lost 0 bases and the J gene lost 5 bases, with 10 bases spanning the gap. This CDR3 has 15 residues. CDR1 is LGHNA, CDR2 YSLEER, per germline. CDR3 in DNA: TGCGCCAGCAGCCAAGAAAGCCGGGGTACCGGGGAGCTGTTTTTT. Its protein is CASSQESRGTGELFF.

As to this clone: Its ends do not fully match the called genes, so a read error is possible. V gene TRBV7-9 combines with J gene TRBJ2-7; D might be TRBD2 (5 bases). This CDR3 spans 13 amino acids. Germline V gene sequence: CDR1 SEHNR, CDR2 FQNEAQ (reference sequence). For the CDR3, the DNA is TGTTCCAGCAGCTACGGGGATCCCTACGAGCAGTACTTC. The encoded protein is CSSSYGDPYEQYF.